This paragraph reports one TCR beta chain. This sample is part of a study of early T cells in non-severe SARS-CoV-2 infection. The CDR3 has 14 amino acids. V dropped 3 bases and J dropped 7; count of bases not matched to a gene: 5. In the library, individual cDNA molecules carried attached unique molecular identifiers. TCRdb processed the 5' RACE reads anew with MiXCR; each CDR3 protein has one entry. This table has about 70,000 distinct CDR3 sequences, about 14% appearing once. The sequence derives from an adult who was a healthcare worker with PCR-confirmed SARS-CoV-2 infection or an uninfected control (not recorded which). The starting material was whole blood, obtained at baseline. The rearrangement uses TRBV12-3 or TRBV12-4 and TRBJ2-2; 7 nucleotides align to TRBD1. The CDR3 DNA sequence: TGTGCCAGCAGTTTCCAGACAGGGAGCGGGGAGCTGTTTTTT. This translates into CASSFQTGSGELFF.